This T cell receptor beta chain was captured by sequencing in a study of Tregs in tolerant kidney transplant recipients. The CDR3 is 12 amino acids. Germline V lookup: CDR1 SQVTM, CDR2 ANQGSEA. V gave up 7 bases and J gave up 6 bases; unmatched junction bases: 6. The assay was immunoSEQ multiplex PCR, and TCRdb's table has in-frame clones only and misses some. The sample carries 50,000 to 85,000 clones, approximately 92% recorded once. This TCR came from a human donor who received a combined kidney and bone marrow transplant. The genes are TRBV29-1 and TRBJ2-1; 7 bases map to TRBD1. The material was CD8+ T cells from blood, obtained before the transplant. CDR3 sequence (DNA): TGCAGCGCAAGGACAGGCGGCAATGAGCAGTTCTTC. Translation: CSARTGGNEQFF.